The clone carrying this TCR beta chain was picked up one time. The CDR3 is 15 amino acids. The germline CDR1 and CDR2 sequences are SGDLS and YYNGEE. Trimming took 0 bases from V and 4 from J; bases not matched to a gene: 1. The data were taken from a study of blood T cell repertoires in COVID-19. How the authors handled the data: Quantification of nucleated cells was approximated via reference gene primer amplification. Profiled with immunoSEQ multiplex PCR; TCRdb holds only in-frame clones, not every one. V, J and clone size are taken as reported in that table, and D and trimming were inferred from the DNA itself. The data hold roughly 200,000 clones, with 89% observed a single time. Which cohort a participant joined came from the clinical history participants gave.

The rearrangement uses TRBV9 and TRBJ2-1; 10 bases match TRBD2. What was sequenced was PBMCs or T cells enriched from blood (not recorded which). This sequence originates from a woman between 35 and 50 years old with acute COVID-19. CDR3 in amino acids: CASSVVTSGYNEQFF. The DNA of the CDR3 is TGTGCCAGCAGCGTAGTGACTAGCGGGTACAATGAGCAGTTCTTC.